Described below is a single T cell receptor (beta chain) sequence and its context. This sample was included in a study of T cell responses to AZD1222 COVID-19 vaccine. The germline gives CDR1 SGHVS, CDR2 FNYEAQ. V lost 2 bases to trimming and J lost 6 bases, with 5 bases between them. This CDR3 region has 11 residues. Only in-frame clones appear in the TCRdb table, and some are missing; sequencing was by immunoSEQ multiplex PCR. Of 100,000 to 150,000 clones detected, around 86% appear once; the ten largest clones hold about 6%. This material consisted of peripheral blood, taken on day 0 of AZD1222 vaccination. The receptor was derived from an adult in good health. The J gene is TRBJ2-7, the V gene TRBV7-6, with D uncertain. The CDR3, as DNA: TGTGCCAGCAGCTTAAAGGGCGAGCAGTACTTC. Its protein product is CASSLKGEQYF.